This TCR beta chain was sequenced during a study of T cells in Graves' hyperthyroidism and ophthalmopathy. Study as a whole: Peripheral blood was drawn at first diagnosis, prior to all treatment. Study-level results: Patients with ophthalmopathy were separated from those with stable hyperthyroidism by a 13 V-J model. Blood also showed most of the thyroid clonotypes that were expanded above 0.001.

In this sample, this clonotype turned up a few times. What it binds is not known. The CDR3 is made up of 15 amino acids. Germline V gene lookup returns CDR1 DFQATT and CDR2 SNEGSKA (reference sequence). Trimming stripped 6 bases from V and 6 bases from J, with 21 bases between. PBMCs were collected from an approximately 9.3 ml volume of fresh peripheral blood. RNA transcripts yielded amplified TCR beta CDR3 regions. The HTBI set primed first-round TCR CDR3 RT-PCR. TCRdb re-analysed the multiplex PCR reads in MiXCR, keeping a single row per CDR3 protein. The sample yields 550,000 to 850,000 distinct CDR3 sequences, roughly 20% seen once.

The sample was blood. The source of this sequence is a woman between 50 and 59 years old with Graves' hyperthyroidism that later progressed to Graves' ophthalmopathy. The genes are TRBV20-1 and TRBJ1-5; no clear D gene. CDR3 DNA: TGCAGTGCCCACTATCCTAGTTCAGGTCCTCAGCCCCAGCATTTT. The encoded protein is CSAHYPSSGPQPQHF.